This TCR beta chain is from a study of T-cell reconstitution after alpha-beta-depleted transplantation in children. General observations from the study: Several hundred expanded graft clones reportedly were the source of alpha-beta T cells about two months after transplant. When one year had passed after transplant, most T-cell counts and diversity came from newly produced T cells.

Preparation of the TCRbeta library involved a method that used unique molecular identifiers. TCRdb passed the PCR reads through MiXCR, listing each CDR3 protein once. Among 90,000 to 120,000 distinct CDR3 sequences listed, approximately 6.9% were seen once. Details on this clonotype: Antigen specificity is unknown.

This material consisted of PBMCs, mostly from graft donor cells, taken 360 days after TCRalphabeta/CD19-depleted stem cell transplant. The clonotype was recovered from a male patient aged 2 to 9 who had a stem cell transplant for acute lymphoblastic leukemia, so the T cells may come from the graft donor.

The CDR3 DNA is TGTGCCAGCAGCCTCCTACAGGGGGATATCAAAAACATTCAGTACTTC. It codes for CASSLLQGDIKNIQYF. The chain employs TRBV27 and TRBJ2-4; TRBD1 matches at 8 bases. Trimming took 6 bases from V and 3 from J; bases not matched to a gene: 10. The germline V gene has CDR1 MNHEY and CDR2 SMNVEV (reference sequence). The CDR3 contains 16 residues.